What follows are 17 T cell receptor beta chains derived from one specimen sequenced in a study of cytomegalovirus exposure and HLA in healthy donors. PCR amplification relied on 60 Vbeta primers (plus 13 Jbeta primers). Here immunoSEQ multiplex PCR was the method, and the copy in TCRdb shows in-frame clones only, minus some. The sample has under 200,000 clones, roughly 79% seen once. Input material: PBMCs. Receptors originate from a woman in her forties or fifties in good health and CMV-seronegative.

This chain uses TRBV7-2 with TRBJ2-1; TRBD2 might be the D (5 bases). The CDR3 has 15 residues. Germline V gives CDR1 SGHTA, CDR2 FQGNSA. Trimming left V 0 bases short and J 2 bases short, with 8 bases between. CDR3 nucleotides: TGTGCCAGCAGCTTAGCGGGAGCGACCTACAATGAGCAGTTCTTC. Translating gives CASSLAGATYNEQFF.

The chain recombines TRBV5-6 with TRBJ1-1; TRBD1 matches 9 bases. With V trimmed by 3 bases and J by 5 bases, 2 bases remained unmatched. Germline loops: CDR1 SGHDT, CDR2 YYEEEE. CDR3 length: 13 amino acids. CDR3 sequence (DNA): TGTGCCAGCAGCTCCGGGACAGGGACTGAAGCTTTCTTT. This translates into CASSSGTGTEAFF.

CDR3 amino acids: CASTSPGQVFEKLFF. As DNA, the CDR3 is TGTGCCAGCACTTCCCCGGGACAGGTTTTCGAAAAACTGTTTTTT. The chain couples TRBV7-9 to TRBJ1-4, with 8 bases that match TRBD1. CDR1 is SEHNR, CDR2 FQNEAQ, per germline (reference sequence). J was trimmed by 8 bases and V by 7 bases; bases with no gene match: 12. This CDR3 spans 15 amino acids.

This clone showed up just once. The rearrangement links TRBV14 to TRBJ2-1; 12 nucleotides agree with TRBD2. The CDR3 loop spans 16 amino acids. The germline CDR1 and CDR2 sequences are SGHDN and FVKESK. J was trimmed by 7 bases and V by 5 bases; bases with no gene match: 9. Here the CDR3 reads CASSARLAGVWNEQFF. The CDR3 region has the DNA TGTGCCAGCAGCGCCCGACTAGCGGGAGTGTGGAATGAGCAGTTCTTC.

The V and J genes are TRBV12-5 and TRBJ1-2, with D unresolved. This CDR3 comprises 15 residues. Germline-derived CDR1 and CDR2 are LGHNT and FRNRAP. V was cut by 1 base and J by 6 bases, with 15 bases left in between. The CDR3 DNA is TGTGCTAGTGGTTTGGGGCCGCGGGCAGGCAATGGCTACACCTTC. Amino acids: CASGLGPRAGNGYTF.

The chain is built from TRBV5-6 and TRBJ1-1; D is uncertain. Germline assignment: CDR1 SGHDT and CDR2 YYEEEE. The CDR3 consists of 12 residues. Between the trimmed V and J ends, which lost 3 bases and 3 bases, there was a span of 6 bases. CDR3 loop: CASSWSDTEAFF. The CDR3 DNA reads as TGTGCCAGCAGCTGGAGTGACACTGAAGCTTTCTTT.

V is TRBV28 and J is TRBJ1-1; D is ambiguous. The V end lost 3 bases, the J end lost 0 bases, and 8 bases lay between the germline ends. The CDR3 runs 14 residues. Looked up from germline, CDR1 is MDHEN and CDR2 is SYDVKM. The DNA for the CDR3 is TGTGCCAGCAGTTTCCACAGCCTGAACACTGAAGCTTTCTTT. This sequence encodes CASSFHSLNTEAFF. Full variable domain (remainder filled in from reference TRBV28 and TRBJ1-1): DVKVTQSSRYLVKRTGEKVFLECVQDMDHENMFWYRQDPGLGLRLIYFSYDVKMKEKGDIPEGYSVSREKKERFSLILESASTNQTSMYLCASSFHSLNTEAFFGQGTRLTVV.

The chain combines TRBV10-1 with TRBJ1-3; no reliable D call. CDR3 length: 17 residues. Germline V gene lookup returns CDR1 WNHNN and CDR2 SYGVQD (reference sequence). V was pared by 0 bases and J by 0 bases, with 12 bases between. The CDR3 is CASSESGSLFSGNTIYF. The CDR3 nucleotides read TGCGCCAGCAGTGAGTCGGGCAGCTTATTCTCTGGAAACACCATATATTTT.

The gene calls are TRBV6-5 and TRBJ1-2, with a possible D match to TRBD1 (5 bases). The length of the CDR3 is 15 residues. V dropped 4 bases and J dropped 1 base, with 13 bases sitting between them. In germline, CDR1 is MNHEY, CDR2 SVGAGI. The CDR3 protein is CASSSWGYINYGYTF. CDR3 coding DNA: TGTGCCAGCAGTTCTTGGGGCTACATTAACTATGGCTACACCTTC.

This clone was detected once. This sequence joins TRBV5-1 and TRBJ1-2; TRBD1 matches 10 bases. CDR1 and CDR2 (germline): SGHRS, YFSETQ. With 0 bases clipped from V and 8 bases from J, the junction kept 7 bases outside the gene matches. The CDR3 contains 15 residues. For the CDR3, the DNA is TGCGCCAGCAGCTTGGGCCGGGACAGGGGTGAAGGCTACACCTTC. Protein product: CASSLGRDRGEGYTF.

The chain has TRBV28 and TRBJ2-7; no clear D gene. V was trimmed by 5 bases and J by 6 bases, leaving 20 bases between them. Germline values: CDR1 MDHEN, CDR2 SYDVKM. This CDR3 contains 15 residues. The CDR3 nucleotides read TGTGCCAGCAGTGCCAACTTTAGTCCCCGTCGCGAGCAGTACTTC. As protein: CASSANFSPRREQYF.

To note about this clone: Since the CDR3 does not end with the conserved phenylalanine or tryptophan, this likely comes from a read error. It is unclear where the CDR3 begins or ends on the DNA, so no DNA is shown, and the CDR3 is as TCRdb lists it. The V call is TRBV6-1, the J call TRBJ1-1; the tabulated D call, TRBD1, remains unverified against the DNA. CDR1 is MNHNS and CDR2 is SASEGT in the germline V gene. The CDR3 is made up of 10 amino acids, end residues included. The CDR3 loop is CASSEDDRDL.

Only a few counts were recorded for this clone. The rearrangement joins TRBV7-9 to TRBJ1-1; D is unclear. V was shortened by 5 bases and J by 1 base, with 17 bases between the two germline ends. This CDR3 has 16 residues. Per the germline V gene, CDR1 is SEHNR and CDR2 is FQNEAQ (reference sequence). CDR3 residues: CASSTGAIRRNTEAFF. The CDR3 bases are TGTGCCAGCAGCACTGGAGCAATCCGGAGGAACACTGAAGCTTTCTTT.

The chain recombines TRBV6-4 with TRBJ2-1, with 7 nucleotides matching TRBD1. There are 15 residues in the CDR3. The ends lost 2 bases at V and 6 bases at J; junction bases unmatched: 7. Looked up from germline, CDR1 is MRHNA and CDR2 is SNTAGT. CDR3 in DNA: TGTGCCAGCAGTGACAGGGGGCATTATGGCAATGAGCAGTTCTTC. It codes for CASSDRGHYGNEQFF.

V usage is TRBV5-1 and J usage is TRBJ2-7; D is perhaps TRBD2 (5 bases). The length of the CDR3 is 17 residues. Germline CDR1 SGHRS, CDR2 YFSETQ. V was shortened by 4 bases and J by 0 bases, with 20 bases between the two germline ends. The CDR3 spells CASSRMLLIGSSYEQYF. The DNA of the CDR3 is TGCGCCAGCAGCCGAATGCTCCTCATTGGGAGCTCCTACGAGCAGTACTTC.

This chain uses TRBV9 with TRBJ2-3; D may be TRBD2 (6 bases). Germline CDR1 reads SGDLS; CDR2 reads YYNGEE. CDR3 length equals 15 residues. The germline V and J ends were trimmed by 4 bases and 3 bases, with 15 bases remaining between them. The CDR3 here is CASSSSREYTDTQYF. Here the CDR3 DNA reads TGTGCCAGCAGCTCCTCGCGGGAATATACAGATACGCAGTATTTT.

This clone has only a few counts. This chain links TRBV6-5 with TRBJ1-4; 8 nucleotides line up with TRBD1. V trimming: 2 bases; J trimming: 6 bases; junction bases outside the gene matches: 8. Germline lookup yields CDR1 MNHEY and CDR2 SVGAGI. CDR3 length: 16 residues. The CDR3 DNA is TGTGCCAGCAGTTACCTCGCTTCAGGGGGCCATGAAAAACTGTTTTTT. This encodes CASSYLASGGHEKLFF.